The next 6 T cell receptor beta chains were all read from a single sample in a study of cytomegalovirus exposure and HLA in healthy donors (dated by TCRdb to about 2017). Preparation of the library involved the immunoSEQ multiplex PCR assay. For the multiplex PCR, a mixture combining 60 forward primers for TCR Vbeta segments and 13 reverse primers for TCR Jbeta segments was used. TCRdb limited this immuneACCESS table to in-frame rearrangements with V and J called. A share of clones is missing; checked studies link under half to unresolved V genes, and the rest is unexplained. For this sample, the table gives 38,000 or so clones. The ten largest clones take up 7.5% to 9.5% of the sample. Source material: PBMCs. These receptors all stem from a man aged 40-50 years in good health and CMV-seropositive.

The chain is built from TRBV11-2 and TRBJ2-1; 9 nucleotides agree with TRBD2. This CDR3 is 15 amino acids long. CDR1 is SGHAT and CDR2 is FQNNGV in the germline V gene. With 2 bases clipped from V and 10 bases from J, the junction kept 9 bases outside the gene matches. As DNA, the CDR3 is TGTGCCAGCAGCTTACGAACACAGGCGGGGGGGGAGCAGTTCTTC. Encoded protein: CASSLRTQAGGEQFF. Based on the CDR3 plus reference TRBV11-2 and TRBJ2-1, the full variable domain is EAGVAQSPRYKIIEKRQSVAFWCNPISGHATLYWYQQILGQGPKLLIQFQNNGVVDDSQLPKDRFSAERLKGVDSTLKIQPAKLEDSAVYLCASSLRTQAGGEQFFGPGTRLTVL.

The V and J genes are TRBV7-9 and TRBJ2-7, with 8 bases identical to TRBD1. The V segment lost 5 bases and the J segment 7 bases; nucleotides outside the gene matches: 13. This CDR3 has 15 residues. The germline V gene encodes CDR1 SEHNR and CDR2 FQNEAQ (reference sequence). The CDR3 is CASSHRDRGKGEQYF. In DNA, the CDR3 is TGTGCCAGCAGCCACCGAGACAGGGGAAAGGGGGAGCAGTACTTC.

The chain recombines TRBV5-1 with TRBJ1-1, with TRBD1 as a possible D gene (6 bases). From germline, CDR1 is SGHRS and CDR2 YFSETQ. Trimming left V 4 bases short and J 2 bases short, with 15 bases between. The CDR3 is 15 amino acids. CDR3 sequence (DNA): TGCGCCAGCAGCACTTCAGGGGCAGGAAACACTGAAGCTTTCTTT. As protein: CASSTSGAGNTEAFF.

The chain employs TRBV18 and TRBJ2-5; 8 positions match TRBD1. V dropped 0 bases and J dropped 1; count of bases not matched to a gene: 4. Germline V gene sequence: CDR1 KGHSH, CDR2 LQKENI. The CDR3 consists of 16 residues. CDR3 sequence reads: CASSPPQGGSQETQYF. The CDR3 DNA reads TGTGCCAGCTCACCACCACAGGGGGGTAGCCAAGAGACCCAGTACTTC.

CDR3 coding DNA: TGCGCCAACCCACGGGAGGGGCGGGAAGGGTCCCAGTACTTC. Residues: CANPREGREGSQYF. The chain has TRBV10-1 and TRBJ2-5; 8 bases agree with TRBD2. V was clipped by 10 bases and J by 9 bases; unmatched bases: 16. This CDR3 contains 14 residues. Germline V lookup: CDR1 WNHNN, CDR2 SYGVQD (reference sequence).

The chain carries TRBV7-3 and TRBJ1-1, with a tentative D call TRBD1 (5 bases). Deletions cut 8 bases from V and 0 bases from J, with 10 bases between. CDR3 length: 13 amino acids. Germline CDR1 SGHTA, CDR2 FQGTGA. The CDR3 region has the DNA TGTGCCAGCCGAACGACAGTGAACACTGAAGCTTTCTTT. Its translation: CASRTTVNTEAFF.